The T cell receptor (beta chain) under discussion was sequenced for a study of Ad26.COV2.S vaccination and SARS-CoV-2 variants. Study overall: In the study, Ad26.COV2.S was injected intramuscularly once, or twice 56 days apart.

Broader study findings: Substantial breadth was reported for post-vaccination spike-specific CD8+ and CD4+ T cells. With respect to non-spike TCR breadth, vaccine and placebo recipients were similar.

The V end lost 2 bases, the J end lost 6 bases, and 14 bases lay between the germline ends. CDR3 size: 15 residues. From germline, CDR1 is SGHTA and CDR2 FQGNSA. The assay was immunoSEQ multiplex PCR, and TCRdb's table has in-frame clones only and misses some. Among around 450,000 clones listed, 75% to 90% were seen once. The treatment here: 15 to 20 received Ad26.COV2.S at low or high dose, single or two shots; 5 received placebo; per-sample allocation not given. At day 63 after the first vaccine or placebo injection, samples were drawn. This person who donated was an adult of 18-55 years in Boston. Points on this clone: Its antigen remains unknown.

Sample: peripheral blood, taken in a trial of Ad26.COV2.S vaccine versus placebo. The TCR originated in a person aged 18-60 years who received the Ad26.COV2.S COVID-19 vaccine or a placebo. The chain combines TRBV7-2 with TRBJ2-1, with a weak D call TRBD1 (5 bases). The CDR3 coding sequence is TGTGCCAGCAGCTTAAGGGCAGGGCTTGTCAATGAGCAGTTCTTC. As protein: CASSLRAGLVNEQFF.